Listed below are T cell receptor beta chains from one sample, sequenced in a study of cytomegalovirus exposure and HLA in healthy donors. Profiling relied on immunoSEQ multiplex PCR, and the TCRdb table lists in-frame clones only, not all of them. The table includes roughly 120,000 clones, approximately 60% detected once. The source material was PBMCs. The receptors were sampled from a woman aged 25 to 45 in good health and CMV-seronegative. CDR3s include the opening cysteine and the closing phenylalanine or tryptophan. A D gene is named only where the DNA matches it firmly. The size entry is marked missing in some rows and otherwise reads once, few, many or a size class.

J: TRBJ1-1
D: TRBD1
V: TRBV28
size: .
CDR3: CASSGRDSEAFF
DNA: TGTGCCAGCAGCGGCCGGGACAGTGAAGCTTTCTTT

J: TRBJ2-3
D: .
V: TRBV10-3
size: .
CDR3: CAISETGTSTDTQYF
DNA: TGTGCCATCAGTGAGACTGGGACTAGCACAGATACGCAGTATTTT

J: TRBJ2-3
D: TRBD2
V: TRBV6-1
size: .
CDR3: CASRLAGSDTQYF
DNA: TGTGCCAGCAGACTAGCGGGTTCAGATACGCAGTATTTT

J: TRBJ1-5
D: TRBD1
V: TRBV28
size: .
CDR3: CASSTFFGQGSSQPQHF
DNA: TGTGCCAGCAGCACGTTCTTCGGACAGGGGTCATCCCAGCCCCAGCATTTT

J: TRBJ2-1
D: .
V: TRBV19
size: .
CDR3: CASSTFLSSEQFF
DNA: TGTGCCAGTAGTACTTTTTTATCTAGCGAGCAGTTCTTC

J: TRBJ2-3
D: .
V: TRBV30
size: .
CDR3: CAWSKLGPADTQYF
DNA: TGTGCCTGGAGTAAACTGGGGCCGGCAGATACGCAGTATTTT

J: TRBJ1-1
D: .
V: TRBV28
size: .
CDR3: CASCGHLNTEAFF
DNA: TGTGCCAGTTGCGGACACCTCAACACTGAAGCTTTCTTT

J: TRBJ1-1
D: .
V: TRBV30
size: .
CDR3: CAWSYTNRNTEAFF
DNA: TGTGCCTGGAGTTACACAAACCGGAACACTGAAGCTTTCTTT

J: TRBJ2-2
D: .
V: TRBV7-9
size: few
CDR3: CASSLVSPNTGELFF
DNA: TGTGCCAGCAGCTTAGTATCTCCGAACACCGGGGAGCTGTTTTTT

J: TRBJ2-1
D: .
V: TRBV5-1
size: once
CDR3: CASTIQGANEQFF
DNA: TGCGCCAGCACCATCCAGGGTGCAAATGAGCAGTTCTTC

J: TRBJ1-2
D: TRBD1
V: TRBV7-8
size: .
CDR3: CASSFYRDRDGYTF
DNA: TGTGCCAGCAGCTTCTACCGGGACAGGGATGGCTACACCTTC

J: TRBJ2-2
D: .
V: TRBV11-2
size: .
CDR3: CASSDGTWNTGELFF
DNA: TGTGCCAGCAGCGACGGGACATGGAACACCGGGGAGCTGTTTTTT

J: TRBJ2-1
D: TRBD2
V: TRBV11-3
size: .
CDR3: CASSSGLAGRHEQFF
DNA: TGTGCCAGCAGCTCGGGACTAGCGGGAAGGCATGAGCAGTTCTTC

J: TRBJ2-7
D: TRBD1
V: TRBV6-6
size: .
CDR3: CASSYLRDRGLGEQYF
DNA: TGTGCCAGCAGTTACCTAAGGGACAGGGGGCTTGGCGAGCAGTACTTC

J: TRBJ1-2
D: .
V: TRBV25-1
size: .
CDR3: CASLNPWSYGYTF
DNA: TGTGCCAGCCTCAACCCTTGGAGCTATGGCTACACCTTC

J: TRBJ1-3
D: .
V: TRBV5-6
size: .
CDR3: CASRLQGTGNTIYF
DNA: TGTGCCAGCAGGCTACAGGGTACTGGAAACACCATATATTTT

J: TRBJ1-1
D: .
V: TRBV7-9
size: .
CDR3: CASRGQSNTEAFF
DNA: TGTGCCAGCAGGGGACAATCGAACACTGAAGCTTTCTTT